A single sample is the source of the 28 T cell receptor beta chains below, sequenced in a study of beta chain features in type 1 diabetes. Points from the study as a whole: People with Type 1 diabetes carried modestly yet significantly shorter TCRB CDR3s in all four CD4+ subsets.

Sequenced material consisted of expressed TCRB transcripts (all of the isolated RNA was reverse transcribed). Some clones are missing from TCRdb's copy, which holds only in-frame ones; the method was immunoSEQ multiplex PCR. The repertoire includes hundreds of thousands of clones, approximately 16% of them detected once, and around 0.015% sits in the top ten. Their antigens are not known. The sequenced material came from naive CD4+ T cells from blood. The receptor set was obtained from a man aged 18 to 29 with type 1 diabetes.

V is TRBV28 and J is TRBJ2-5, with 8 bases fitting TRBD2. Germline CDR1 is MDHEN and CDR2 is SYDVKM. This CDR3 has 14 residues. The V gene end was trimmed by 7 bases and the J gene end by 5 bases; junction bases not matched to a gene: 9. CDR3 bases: TGTGCCAGCACCTCGGGGGGGGTAGAGGAGACCCAGTACTTC. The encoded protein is CASTSGGVEETQYF.

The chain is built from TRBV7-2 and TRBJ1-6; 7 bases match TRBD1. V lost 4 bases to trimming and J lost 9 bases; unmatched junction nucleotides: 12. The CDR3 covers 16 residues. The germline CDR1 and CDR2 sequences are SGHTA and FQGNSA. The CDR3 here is CASSSLKQGKGSPLHF. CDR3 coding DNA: TGTGCCAGCAGCTCCCTCAAACAGGGGAAGGGTTCACCCCTCCACTTT.

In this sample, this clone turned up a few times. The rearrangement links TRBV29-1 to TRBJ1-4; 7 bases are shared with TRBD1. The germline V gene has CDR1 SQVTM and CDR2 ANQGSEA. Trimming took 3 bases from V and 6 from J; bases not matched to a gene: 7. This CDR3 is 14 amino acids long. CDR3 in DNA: TGCAGCGTTGAGGTTCTTCAGGGGGATGAAAAACTGTTTTTT. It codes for CSVEVLQGDEKLFF.

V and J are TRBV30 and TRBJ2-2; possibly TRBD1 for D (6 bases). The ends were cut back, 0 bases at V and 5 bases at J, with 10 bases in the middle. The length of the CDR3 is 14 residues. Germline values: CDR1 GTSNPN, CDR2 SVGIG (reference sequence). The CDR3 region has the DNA TGTGCCTGGAGTGTGGGGGCGATAACCGGGGAGCTGTTTTTT. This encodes CAWSVGAITGELFF.

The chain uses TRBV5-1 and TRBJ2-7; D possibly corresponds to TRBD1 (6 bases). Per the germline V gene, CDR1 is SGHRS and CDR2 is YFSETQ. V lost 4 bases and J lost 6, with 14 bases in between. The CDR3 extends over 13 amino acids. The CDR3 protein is CASSDMDRGEQYF. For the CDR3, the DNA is TGCGCCAGCAGCGACATGGACAGAGGCGAGCAGTACTTC.

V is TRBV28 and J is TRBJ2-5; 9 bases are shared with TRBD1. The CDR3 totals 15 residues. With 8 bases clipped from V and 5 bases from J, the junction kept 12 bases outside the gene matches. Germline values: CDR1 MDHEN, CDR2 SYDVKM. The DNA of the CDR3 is TGTGCCAGCCGAAACCGGGACAGGGACCCCGAGACCCAGTACTTC. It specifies CASRNRDRDPETQYF.

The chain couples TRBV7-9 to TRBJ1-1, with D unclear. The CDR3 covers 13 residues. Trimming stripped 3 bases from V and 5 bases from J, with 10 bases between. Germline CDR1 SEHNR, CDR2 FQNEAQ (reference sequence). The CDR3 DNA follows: TGTGCCAGCAGCTTTATGACTAAGACTGAAGCTTTCTTT. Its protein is CASSFMTKTEAFF.

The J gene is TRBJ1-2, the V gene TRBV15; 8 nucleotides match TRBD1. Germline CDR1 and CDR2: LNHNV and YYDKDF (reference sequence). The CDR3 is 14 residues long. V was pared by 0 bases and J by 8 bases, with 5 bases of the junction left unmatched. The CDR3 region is CATSRDPGGRGYTF. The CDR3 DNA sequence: TGTGCCACCAGCAGAGATCCAGGGGGCCGGGGCTACACCTTC.

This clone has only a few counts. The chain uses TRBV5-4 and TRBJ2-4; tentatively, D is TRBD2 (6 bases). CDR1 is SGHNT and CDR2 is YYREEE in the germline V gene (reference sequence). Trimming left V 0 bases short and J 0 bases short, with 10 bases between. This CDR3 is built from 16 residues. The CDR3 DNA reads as TGTGCCAGCAGCTTGGGGACTACCCTAGCCAAAAACATTCAGTACTTC. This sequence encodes CASSLGTTLAKNIQYF.

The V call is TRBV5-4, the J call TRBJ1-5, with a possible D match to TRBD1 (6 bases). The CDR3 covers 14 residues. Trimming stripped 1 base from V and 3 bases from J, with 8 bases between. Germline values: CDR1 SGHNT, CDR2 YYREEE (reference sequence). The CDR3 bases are TGTGCCAGCAGCTTGTCAGGGGACAATCAGCCCCAGCATTTT. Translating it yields CASSLSGDNQPQHF.

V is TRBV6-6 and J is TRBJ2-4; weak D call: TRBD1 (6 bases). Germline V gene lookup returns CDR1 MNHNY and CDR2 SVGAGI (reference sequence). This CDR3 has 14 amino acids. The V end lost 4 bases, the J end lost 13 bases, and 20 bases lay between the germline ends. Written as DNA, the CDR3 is TGTGCCAGCAGTTCCCCGGCCATGACAGGTCCGCAGTACTTC. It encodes CASSSPAMTGPQYF.

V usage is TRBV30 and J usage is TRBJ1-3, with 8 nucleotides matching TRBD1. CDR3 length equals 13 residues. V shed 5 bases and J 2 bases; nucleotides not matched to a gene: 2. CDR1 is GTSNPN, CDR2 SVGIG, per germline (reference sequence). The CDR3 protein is CAWDRGAGNTIYF. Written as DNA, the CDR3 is TGTGCCTGGGACAGGGGCGCTGGAAACACCATATATTTT.

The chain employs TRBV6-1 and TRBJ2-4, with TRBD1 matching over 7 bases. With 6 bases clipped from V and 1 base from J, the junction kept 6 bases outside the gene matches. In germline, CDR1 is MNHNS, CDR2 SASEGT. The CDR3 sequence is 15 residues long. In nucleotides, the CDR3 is TGTGCCAGCAGCCACAGGGGATCGGCCAAAAACATTCAGTACTTC. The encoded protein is CASSHRGSAKNIQYF.

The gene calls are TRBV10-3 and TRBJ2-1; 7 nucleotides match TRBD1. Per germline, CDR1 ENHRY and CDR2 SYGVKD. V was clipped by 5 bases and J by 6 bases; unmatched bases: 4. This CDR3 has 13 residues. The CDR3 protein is CAISIRDSNEQFF. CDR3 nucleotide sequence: TGTGCCATCAGTATCCGGGACAGCAATGAGCAGTTCTTC.

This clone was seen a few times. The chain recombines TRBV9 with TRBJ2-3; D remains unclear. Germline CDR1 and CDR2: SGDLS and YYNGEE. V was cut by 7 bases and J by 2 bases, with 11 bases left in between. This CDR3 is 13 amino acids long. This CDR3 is CASCRYATDTQYF. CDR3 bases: TGTGCCAGCTGCCGCTACGCCACAGATACGCAGTATTTT.

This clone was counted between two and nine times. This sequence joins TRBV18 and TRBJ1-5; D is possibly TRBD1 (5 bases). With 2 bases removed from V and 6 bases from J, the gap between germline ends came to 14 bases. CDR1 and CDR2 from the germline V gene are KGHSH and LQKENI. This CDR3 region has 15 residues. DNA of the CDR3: TGTGCCAGCTCACCAGTAGGAGGGGCAGGTCAGCCCCAGCATTTT. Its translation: CASSPVGGAGQPQHF.

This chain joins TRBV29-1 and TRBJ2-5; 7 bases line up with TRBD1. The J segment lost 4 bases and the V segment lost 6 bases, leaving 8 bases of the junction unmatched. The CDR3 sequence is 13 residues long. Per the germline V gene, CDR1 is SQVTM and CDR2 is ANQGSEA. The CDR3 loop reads CSVKGAIRETQYF. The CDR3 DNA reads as TGCAGCGTCAAGGGGGCGATAAGAGAGACCCAGTACTTC.

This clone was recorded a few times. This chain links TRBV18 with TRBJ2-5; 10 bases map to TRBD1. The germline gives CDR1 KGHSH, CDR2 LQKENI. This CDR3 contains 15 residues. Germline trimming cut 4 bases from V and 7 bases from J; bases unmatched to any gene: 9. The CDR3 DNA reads TGTGCCAGCTCACTTGGGACAGGGGCGACGGGGACCCAGTACTTC. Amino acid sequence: CASSLGTGATGTQYF.

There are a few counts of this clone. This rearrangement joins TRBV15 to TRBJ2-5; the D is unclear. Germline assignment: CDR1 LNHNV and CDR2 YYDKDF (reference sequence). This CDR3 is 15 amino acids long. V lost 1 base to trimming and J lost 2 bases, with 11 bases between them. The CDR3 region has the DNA TGTGCCACCAGCAGAGTGGGCCAGAAACAAGAGACCCAGTACTTC. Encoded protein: CATSRVGQKQETQYF. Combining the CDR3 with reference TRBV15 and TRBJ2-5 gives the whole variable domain DAMVIQNPRYQVTQFGKPVTLSCSQTLNHNVMYWYQQKSSQAPKLLFHYYDKDFNNEADTPDNFQSRRPNTSFCFLDIRSPGLGDTAMYLCATSRVGQKQETQYFGPGTRLLVL.

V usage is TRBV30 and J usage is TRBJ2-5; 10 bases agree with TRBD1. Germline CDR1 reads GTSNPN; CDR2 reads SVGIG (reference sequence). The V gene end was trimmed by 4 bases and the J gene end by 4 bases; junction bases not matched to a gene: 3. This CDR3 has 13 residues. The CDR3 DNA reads TGTGCCTGGACCGGACAGGGGGGAGAGACCCAGTACTTC. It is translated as CAWTGQGGETQYF.

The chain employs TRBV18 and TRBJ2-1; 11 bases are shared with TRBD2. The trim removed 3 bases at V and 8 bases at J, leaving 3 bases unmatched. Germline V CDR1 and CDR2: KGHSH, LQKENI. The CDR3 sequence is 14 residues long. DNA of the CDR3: TGTGCCAGCTCACCGACTAGCGGGACGGATGAGCAGTTCTTC. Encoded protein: CASSPTSGTDEQFF.

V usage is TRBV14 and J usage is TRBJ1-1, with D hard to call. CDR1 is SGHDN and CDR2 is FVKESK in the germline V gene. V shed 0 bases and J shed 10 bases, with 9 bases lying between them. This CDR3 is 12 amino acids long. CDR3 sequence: CASSQDRIVAFF. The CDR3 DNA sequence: TGTGCCAGCAGCCAAGACAGGATAGTAGCTTTCTTT.

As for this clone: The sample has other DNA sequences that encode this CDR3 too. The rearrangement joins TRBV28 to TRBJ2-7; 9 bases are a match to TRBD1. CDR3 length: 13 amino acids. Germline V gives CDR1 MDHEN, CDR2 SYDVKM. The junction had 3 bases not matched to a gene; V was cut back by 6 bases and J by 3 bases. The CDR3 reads CASSPGQGYEQYF. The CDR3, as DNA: TGTGCCAGCAGCCCGGGACAGGGCTACGAGCAGTACTTC. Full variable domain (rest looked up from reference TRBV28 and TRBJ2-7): DVKVTQSSRYLVKRTGEKVFLECVQDMDHENMFWYRQDPGLGLRLIYFSYDVKMKEKGDIPEGYSVSREKKERFSLILESASTNQTSMYLCASSPGQGYEQYFGPGTRLTVT.

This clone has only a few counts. The CDR3 coding sequence is TGTGCCAGCAGTGTAGCCCCTGGGACACTGGATCAGCCCCAGCATTTT. This translates into CASSVAPGTLDQPQHF. The chain joins TRBV6-1 to TRBJ1-5, with D possibly being TRBD1 (6 bases). The V gene lost 4 bases and the J gene lost 5 bases, with 18 bases spanning the gap. This CDR3 has 16 amino acids. Germline V gene sequence: CDR1 MNHNS, CDR2 SASEGT.

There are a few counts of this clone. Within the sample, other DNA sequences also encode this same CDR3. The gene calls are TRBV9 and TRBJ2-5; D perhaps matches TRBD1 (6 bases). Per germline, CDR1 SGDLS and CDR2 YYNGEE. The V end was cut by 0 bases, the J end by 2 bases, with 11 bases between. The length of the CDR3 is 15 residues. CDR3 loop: CASSVGDRRQETQYF. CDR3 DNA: TGTGCCAGCAGCGTAGGTGACAGGCGTCAAGAGACCCAGTACTTC. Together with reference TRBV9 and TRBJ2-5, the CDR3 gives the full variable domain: DSGVTQTPKHLITATGQRVTLRCSPRSGDLSVYWYQQSLDQGLQFLIQYYNGEERAKGNILERFSAQQFPDLHSELNLSSLELGDSALYFCASSVGDRRQETQYFGPGTRLLVL.

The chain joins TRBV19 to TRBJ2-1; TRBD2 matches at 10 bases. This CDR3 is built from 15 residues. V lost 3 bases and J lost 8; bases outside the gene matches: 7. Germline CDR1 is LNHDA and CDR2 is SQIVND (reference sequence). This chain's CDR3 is CASSISSGRTDEQFF. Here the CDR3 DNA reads TGTGCCAGTAGTATCTCTAGCGGGAGAACGGATGAGCAGTTCTTC.

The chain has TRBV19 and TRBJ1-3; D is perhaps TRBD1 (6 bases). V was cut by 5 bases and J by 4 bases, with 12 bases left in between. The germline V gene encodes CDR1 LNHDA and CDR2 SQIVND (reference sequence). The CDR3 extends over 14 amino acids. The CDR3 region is CASSLTGSGNTIYF. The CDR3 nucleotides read TGTGCCAGTAGTCTTACAGGGTCCGGAAACACCATATATTTT.

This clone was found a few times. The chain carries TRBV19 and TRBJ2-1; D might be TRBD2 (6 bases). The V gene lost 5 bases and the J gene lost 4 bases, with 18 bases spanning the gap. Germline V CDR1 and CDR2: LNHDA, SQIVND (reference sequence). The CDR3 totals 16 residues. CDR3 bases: TGTGCCAGTAGTTCCCGTGAGGCGGGGCTTTACAATGAGCAGTTCTTC. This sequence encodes CASSSREAGLYNEQFF.